This entry concerns a single T cell receptor beta chain. Memory CD4+ cells were the fraction left after CD45RA+ naive selection. Profiled with immunoSEQ multiplex PCR; TCRdb holds only in-frame clones, not every one. This repertoire shows about 660,000 clones, around 72% found once; its top ten account for about 1.7%. These data belong to a study of shared clonotypes between healthy human individuals. The CDR3 is made up of 12 amino acids. The germline V gene encodes CDR1 SGHTA and CDR2 FQGNSA. The V gene lost 5 bases and the J gene lost 3 bases, with 8 bases spanning the gap. The receptor comes from a woman aged 25 to 39 in good health. Sequencing was carried out using memory CD4+ T cells sorted from blood. Documented subset: CD45RA-negative fraction. The chain uses TRBV7-2 and TRBJ2-7; no clear D. The CDR3 nucleotides read TGTGCCAGCAGCCTGGACGTCTACGAGCAGTACTTC. This translates into CASSLDVYEQYF. The whole variable domain, filled in from reference TRBV7-2 and TRBJ2-7, reads GAGVSQSPSNKVTEKGKDVELRCDPISGHTALYWYRQSLGQGLEFLIYFQGNSAPDKSGLPSDRFSAERTGGSVSTLTIQRTQQEDSAVYLCASSLDVYEQYFGPGTRLTVT.